This entry lists 5 T cell receptor beta chains sequenced from one sample in a study of T cell responses to AZD1222 COVID-19 vaccine. TCRdb's table, derived via immunoSEQ multiplex PCR, lists solely in-frame clones and lacks some. The data contain 120,000 or so clones, approximately 90% of them singletons. The source was peripheral blood, collected on day 0 of AZD1222 vaccination. The receptors were sampled from an adult in good health.

This chain links TRBV6-1 with TRBJ1-2; D uncertain. The CDR3 is 13 residues long. Looked up from germline, CDR1 is MNHNS and CDR2 is SASEGT. The V end lost 1 base, the J end lost 5 bases, and 8 bases lay between the germline ends. The CDR3 loop is CASSEDGLYGYTF. In DNA, the CDR3 is TGTGCCAGCAGTGAAGACGGATTATATGGCTACACCTTC.

This sequence joins TRBV18 and TRBJ1-4; the match to TRBD1 covers 8 bases. The CDR3 totals 15 residues. V shed 4 bases, J shed 5 bases, and the junction held 6 bases outside the gene matches. Looked up from germline, CDR1 is KGHSH and CDR2 is LQKENI. The CDR3 coding sequence is TGTGCCAGCTCACTTGCTCAGGGGGCGAATGAAAAACTGTTTTTT. Protein product: CASSLAQGANEKLFF.

V gene TRBV6-6 combines with J gene TRBJ1-1, with D possibly TRBD1 on 6 matching bases. This CDR3 has 16 amino acids. CDR1 is MNHNY and CDR2 is SVGAGI in the germline V gene (reference sequence). The V gene lost 0 bases and the J gene lost 1 base, with 12 bases spanning the gap. The CDR3: CASSYSAGVTNTEAFF. CDR3 nucleotide sequence: TGTGCCAGCAGTTACTCGGCAGGGGTTACGAACACTGAAGCTTTCTTT.

A note on this clone: This CDR3 is also generated by other DNA sequences in the sample. The J gene is TRBJ1-5, the V gene TRBV24-1; D call uncertain. CDR1 and CDR2 from the germline V gene are KGHDR and SFDVKD. This CDR3 has 13 amino acids. V lost 5 bases and J lost 7, with 11 bases in between. CDR3 in amino acids: CATSAGLRQPQHF. CDR3 sequence (DNA): TGTGCCACCAGTGCAGGTTTGCGGCAGCCCCAGCATTTT.

The V call is TRBV3-1 (or the pseudogene TRBV3-2), the J call TRBJ2-1; TRBD2 might be the D (6 bases). Germline V gives CDR1 LGHDT, CDR2 YNNKEL (reference sequence). The CDR3 consists of 16 residues. V was pared by 3 bases and J by 5 bases, with 17 bases between. The CDR3 sequence is CASSQLYGSGNNEQFF. The CDR3 DNA follows: TGTGCCAGCAGCCAGCTTTACGGGAGTGGAAACAATGAGCAGTTCTTC.